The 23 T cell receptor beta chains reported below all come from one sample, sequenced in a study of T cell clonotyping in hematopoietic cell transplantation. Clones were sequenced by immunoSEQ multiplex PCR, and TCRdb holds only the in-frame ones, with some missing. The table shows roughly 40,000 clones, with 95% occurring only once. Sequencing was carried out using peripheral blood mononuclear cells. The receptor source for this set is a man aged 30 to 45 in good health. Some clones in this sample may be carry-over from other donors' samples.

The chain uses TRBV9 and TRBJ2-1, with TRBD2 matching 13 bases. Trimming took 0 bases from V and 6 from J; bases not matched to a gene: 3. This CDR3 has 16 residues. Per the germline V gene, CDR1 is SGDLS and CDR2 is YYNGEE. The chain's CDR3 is CASSVGGLAGVNEQFF. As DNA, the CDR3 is TGTGCCAGCAGCGTAGGAGGACTAGCGGGAGTCAATGAGCAGTTCTTC.

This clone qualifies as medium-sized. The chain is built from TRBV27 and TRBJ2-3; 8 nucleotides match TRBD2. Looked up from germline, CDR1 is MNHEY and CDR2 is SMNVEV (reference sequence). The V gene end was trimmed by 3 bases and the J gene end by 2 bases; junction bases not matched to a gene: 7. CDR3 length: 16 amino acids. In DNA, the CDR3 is TGTGCCAGCAGTTTGTTCACTAGCGGACACACAGATACGCAGTATTTT. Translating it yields CASSLFTSGHTDTQYF.

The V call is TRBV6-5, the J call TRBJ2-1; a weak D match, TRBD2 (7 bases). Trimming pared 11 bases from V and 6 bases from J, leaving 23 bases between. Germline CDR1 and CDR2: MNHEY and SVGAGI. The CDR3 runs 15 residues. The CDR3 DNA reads TGTGCCGCGGCTGGGGGAGGGGGTGGTCGCAATGAGCAGTTCTTC. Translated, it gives CAAAGGGGGRNEQFF.

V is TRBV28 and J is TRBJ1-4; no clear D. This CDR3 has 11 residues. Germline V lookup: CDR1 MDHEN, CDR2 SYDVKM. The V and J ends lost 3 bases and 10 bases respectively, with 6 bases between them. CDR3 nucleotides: TGTGCCAGCAGTTTTTCTGGAAAACTGTTTTTT. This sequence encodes CASSFSGKLFF.

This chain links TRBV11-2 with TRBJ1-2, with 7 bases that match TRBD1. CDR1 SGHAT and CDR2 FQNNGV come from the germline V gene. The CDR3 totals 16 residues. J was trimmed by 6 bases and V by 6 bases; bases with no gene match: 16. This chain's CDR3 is CASRGLGRGPRDGYTF. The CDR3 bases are TGTGCCAGCAGGGGGCTCGGTAGGGGGCCCAGGGATGGCTACACCTTC.

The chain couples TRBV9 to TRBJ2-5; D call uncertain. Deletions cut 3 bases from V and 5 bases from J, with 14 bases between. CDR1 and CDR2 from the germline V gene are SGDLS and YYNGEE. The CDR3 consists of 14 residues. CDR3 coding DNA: TGTGCCAGCAGCGGTCATCGAGACGGGGAGACCCAGTACTTC. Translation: CASSGHRDGETQYF.

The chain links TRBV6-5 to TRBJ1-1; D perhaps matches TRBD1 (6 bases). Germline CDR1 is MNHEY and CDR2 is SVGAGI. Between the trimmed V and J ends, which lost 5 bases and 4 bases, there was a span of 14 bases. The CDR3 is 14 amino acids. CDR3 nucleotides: TGTGCCAGCAGTGCTTGGGGGCGTAGCACTGAAGCTTTCTTT. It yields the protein CASSAWGRSTEAFF.

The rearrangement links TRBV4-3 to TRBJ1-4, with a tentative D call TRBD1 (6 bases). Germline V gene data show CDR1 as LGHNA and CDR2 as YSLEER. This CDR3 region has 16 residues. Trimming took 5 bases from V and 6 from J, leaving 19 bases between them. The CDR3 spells CASSSPNRGGDEKLFF. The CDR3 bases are TGCGCCAGCAGCTCACCTAATCGGGGGGGCGATGAAAAACTGTTTTTT.

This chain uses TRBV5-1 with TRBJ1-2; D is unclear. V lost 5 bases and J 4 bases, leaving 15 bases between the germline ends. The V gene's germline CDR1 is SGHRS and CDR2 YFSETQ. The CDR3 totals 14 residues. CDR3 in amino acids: CASSTNYDSYGYTF. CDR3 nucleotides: TGCGCCAGCAGTACGAATTACGATAGCTATGGCTACACCTTC.

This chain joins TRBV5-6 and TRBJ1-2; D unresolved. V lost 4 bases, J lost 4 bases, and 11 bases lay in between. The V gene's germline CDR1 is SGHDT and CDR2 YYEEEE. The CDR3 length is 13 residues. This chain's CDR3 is CASSSDITYGYTF. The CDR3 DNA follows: TGTGCCAGCAGCAGCGACATAACCTATGGCTACACCTTC.

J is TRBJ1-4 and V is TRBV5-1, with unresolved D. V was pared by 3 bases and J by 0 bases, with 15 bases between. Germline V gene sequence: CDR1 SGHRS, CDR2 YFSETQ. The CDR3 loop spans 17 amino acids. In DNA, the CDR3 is TGCGCCAGCAGCTCCGCGGGCAGAATAGCAACTAATGAAAAACTGTTTTTT. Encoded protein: CASSSAGRIATNEKLFF.

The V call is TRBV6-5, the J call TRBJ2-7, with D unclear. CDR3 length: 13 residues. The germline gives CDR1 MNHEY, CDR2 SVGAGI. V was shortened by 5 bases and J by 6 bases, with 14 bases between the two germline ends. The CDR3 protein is CASSDTTSPEQYF. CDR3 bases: TGTGCCAGCAGTGATACCACTTCCCCCGAGCAGTACTTC.

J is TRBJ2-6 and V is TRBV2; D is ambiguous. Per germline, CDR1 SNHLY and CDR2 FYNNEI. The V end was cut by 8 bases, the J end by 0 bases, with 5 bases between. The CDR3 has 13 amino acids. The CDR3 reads CASENSGANVLTF. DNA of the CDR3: TGTGCCAGCGAAAACTCTGGGGCCAACGTCCTGACTTTC.

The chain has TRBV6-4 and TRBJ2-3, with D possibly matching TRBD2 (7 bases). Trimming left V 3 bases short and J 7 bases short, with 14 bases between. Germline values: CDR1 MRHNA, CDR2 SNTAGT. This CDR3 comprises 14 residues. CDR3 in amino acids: CASSEGGDGYTQYF. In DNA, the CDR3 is TGTGCCAGCAGTGAAGGGGGGGACGGTTATACGCAGTATTTT.

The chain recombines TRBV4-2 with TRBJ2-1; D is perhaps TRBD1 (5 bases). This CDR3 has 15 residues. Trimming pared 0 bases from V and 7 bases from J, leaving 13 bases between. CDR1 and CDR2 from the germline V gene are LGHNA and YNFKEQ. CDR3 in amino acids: CASSQEGAYGNEQFF. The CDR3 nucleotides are TGTGCCAGCAGCCAAGAAGGGGCGTATGGGAATGAGCAGTTCTTC.

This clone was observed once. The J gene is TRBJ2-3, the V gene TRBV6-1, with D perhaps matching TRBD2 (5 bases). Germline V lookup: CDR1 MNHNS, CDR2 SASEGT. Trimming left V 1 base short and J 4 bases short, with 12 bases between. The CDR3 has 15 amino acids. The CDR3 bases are TGTGCCAGCAGTGAAGACGGGGAGTGGTCAGATACGCAGTATTTT. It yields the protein CASSEDGEWSDTQYF.

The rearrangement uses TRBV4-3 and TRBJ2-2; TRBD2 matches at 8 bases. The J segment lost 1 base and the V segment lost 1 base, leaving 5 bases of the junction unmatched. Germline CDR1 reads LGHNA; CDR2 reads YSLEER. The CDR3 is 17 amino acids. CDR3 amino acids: CASSQGALAGNTGELFF. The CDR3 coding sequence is TGCGCCAGCAGCCAAGGGGCCCTAGCGGGGAACACCGGGGAGCTGTTTTTT.

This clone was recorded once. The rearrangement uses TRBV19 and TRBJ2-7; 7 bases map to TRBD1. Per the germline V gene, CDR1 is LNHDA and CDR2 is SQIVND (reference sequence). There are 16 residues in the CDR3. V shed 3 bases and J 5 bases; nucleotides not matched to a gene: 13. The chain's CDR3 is CASSIPHRQGRDEQYF. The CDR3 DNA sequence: TGTGCCAGTAGTATCCCTCACCGACAGGGTAGAGACGAGCAGTACTTC.

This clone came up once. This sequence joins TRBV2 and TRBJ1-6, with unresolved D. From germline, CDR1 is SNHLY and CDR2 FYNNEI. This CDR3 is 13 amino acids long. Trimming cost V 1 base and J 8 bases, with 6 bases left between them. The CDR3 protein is CASSEGGDSPLHF. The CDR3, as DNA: TGTGCCAGCAGTGAAGGGGGTGATTCACCCCTCCACTTT.

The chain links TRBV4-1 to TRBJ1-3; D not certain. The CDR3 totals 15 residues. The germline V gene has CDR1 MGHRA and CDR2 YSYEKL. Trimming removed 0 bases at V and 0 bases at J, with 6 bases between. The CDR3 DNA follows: TGCGCCAGCAGCCAAGAAGAACTCTCTGGAAACACCATATATTTT. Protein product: CASSQEELSGNTIYF.

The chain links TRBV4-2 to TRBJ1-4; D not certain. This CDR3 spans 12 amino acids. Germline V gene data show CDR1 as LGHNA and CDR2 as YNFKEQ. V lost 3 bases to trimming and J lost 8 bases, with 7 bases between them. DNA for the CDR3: TGTGCCAGCAGCCAGGGAAGGGAAAAACTGTTTTTT. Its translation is CASSQGREKLFF.

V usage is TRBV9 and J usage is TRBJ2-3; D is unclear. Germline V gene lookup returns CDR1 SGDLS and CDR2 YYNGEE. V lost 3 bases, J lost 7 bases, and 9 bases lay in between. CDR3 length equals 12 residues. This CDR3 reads CASSDVTNTQYF. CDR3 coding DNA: TGTGCCAGCAGCGATGTCACGAATACGCAGTATTTT.

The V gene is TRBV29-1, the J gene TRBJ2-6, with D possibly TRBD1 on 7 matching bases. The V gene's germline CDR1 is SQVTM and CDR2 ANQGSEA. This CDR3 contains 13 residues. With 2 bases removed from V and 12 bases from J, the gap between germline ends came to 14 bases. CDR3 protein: CSVEWGQGGVLTF. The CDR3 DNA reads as TGCAGCGTTGAATGGGGTCAGGGGGGCGTCCTGACTTTC.